This T cell receptor beta chain was retrieved from a study of identical twins. The study, taken as a whole, reports: For zero-insertion analyses, partial confounding could come from invariant MAIT and iNKT cells. In cord blood, abundant beta clonotypes had fewer insertions; memory showed no trend. Out-of-frame alpha sequences shared between twins exhibited an excess of low generation probability.

It was template switching that added a universal primer site, and there were unique molecular identifiers on the cDNA. TCRdb fed the 5' RACE reads into MiXCR, producing one record per CDR3 protein. Found here are approximately 1.8 million distinct CDR3 sequences, roughly 35% of them singletons; the top ten hold approximately 0.25%. The sample holds a few counts of this clonotype. What it binds is not known. The CDR3 has 13 amino acids. Germline values: CDR1 MNHEY, CDR2 SMNVEV (reference sequence). Trimming stripped 0 bases from V and 14 bases from J, with 14 bases between. The source is a newborn girl in good health. The sequenced material came from cord blood. V usage is TRBV27 and J usage is TRBJ2-1; D uncertain. The CDR3 region has the DNA TGTGCCAGCAGTTTATCGTTAAGGGTTAGGGAGTTCTTC. Residues: CASSLSLRVREFF.